What follows describes a single TCR beta chain. The data are from a study of blood T cell repertoires in COVID-19. The wider study: T cells, B-cell-depleted T cells, or PBMCs supplied cDNA or gDNA.

Trimming took 6 bases from V and 1 from J, leaving 8 bases between them. CDR1 is MNHEY and CDR2 is SVGAGI in the germline V gene. CDR3 size: 13 residues. The assay was immunoSEQ multiplex PCR, and TCRdb's table has in-frame clones only and misses some. The sample yields fewer than 75,000 clones, roughly 73% seen once. Sequences were obtained from peripheral blood. The chain combines TRBV6-5 with TRBJ2-3; D might be TRBD1 (6 bases). The receptor was isolated from a woman in her sixties with acute or convalescent COVID-19. The CDR3 region has the DNA TGTGCCAGCAGCGCAGGGGGCACAGATACGCAGTATTTT. Residues: CASSAGGTDTQYF.